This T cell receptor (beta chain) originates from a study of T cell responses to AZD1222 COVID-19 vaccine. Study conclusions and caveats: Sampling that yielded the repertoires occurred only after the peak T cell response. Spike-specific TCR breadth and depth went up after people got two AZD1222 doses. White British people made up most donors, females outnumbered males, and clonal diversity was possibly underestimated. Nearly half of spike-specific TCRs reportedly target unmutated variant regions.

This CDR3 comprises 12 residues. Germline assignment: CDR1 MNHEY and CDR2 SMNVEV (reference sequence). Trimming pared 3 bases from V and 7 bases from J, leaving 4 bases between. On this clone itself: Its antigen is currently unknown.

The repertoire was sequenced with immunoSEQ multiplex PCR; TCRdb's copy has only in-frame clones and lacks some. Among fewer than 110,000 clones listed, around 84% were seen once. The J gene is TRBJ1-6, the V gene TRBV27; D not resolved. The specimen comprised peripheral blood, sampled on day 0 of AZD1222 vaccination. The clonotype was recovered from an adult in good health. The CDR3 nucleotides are TGTGCCAGCAGTTTTCCCAATTCACCCCTCCACTTT. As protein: CASSFPNSPLHF.